Listed below are T cell receptor beta chains from one sample, sequenced in a study of OX40 agonist ivuxolimab in advanced cancers. Sequencing used immunoSEQ multiplex PCR; TCRdb keeps in-frame clones, though not all of them. The sample comprises 40,000 to 45,000 clones, 65% to 90% of which are singletons, and about 12% rests with the top ten. The material was CD4+ or CD8+ T cells sorted from blood, obtained in a trial of the OX40 agonist ivuxolimab. Receptor source: an adult with an advanced solid tumor such as melanoma, head and neck, liver or kidney cancer. Both conserved end residues are part of each CDR3. A D gene is named only where the DNA matches it firmly. Clone size is stated in some rows and not others, as once, few, many or a class when expanded.

-	TRBV6-5	-	TRBJ2-6	TGTGCCAGCAGTTACTCCAGTCCTGGGGCCAACGTCCTGACTTTC	CASSYSSPGANVLTF
TRBD1	TRBV7-2	-	TRBJ2-5	TGTGCCAGCAGCCCCGAAGACAGGGAGGAGACCCAGTACTTC	CASSPEDREETQYF
TRBD2	TRBV7-9	-	TRBJ2-1	TGTGCCAGCAGCTTAGCAATAGGGAGGGAGTTCTTC	CASSLAIGREFF
TRBD2	TRBV7-2	-	TRBJ2-3	TGTGCCAGCAGAGGGGCTAGCGGGGGAGTAAGCACAGATACGCAGTATTTT	CASRGASGGVSTDTQYF
-	TRBV5-8	-	TRBJ2-7	TGTGCCAGCAGCATGCGGGACAATCTGGGGGAGCAGTACTTC	CASSMRDNLGEQYF
TRBD1	TRBV15	-	TRBJ2-5	TGTGCCACCAGCAGATCGTCGACAGGGGGCTCTGAGACCCAGTACTTC	CATSRSSTGGSETQYF
-	TRBV29-1	-	TRBJ2-1	TGCAGCGCCCGAGGTGGACGGACCCTTGGGGAGCAGTTCTTC	CSARGGRTLGEQFF
-	TRBV4-2	-	TRBJ2-2	TGTGCCAGCAGCCAATCTAGCAGCCGGGAGCTGTTTTTT	CASSQSSSRELFF
-	TRBV16	-	TRBJ1-3	TGTGCCAGCAGCACGCGCCAGGGCTCTGGAAACACCATATATTTT	CASSTRQGSGNTIYF
-	TRBV7-9	-	TRBJ1-2	TGTGCCAGCAGCTCGGACAGCTATGGCTACACCTTC	CASSSDSYGYTF
-	TRBV29-1	-	TRBJ2-7	TGCAGCGTGGGGGGACAGCCCTACGAGCAGTACTTC	CSVGGQPYEQYF
TRBD1	TRBV27	-	TRBJ1-1	TGTGCCAGCAGTCCCCAGGGACAGGTGGGGGACACTGAAGCTTTCTTT	CASSPQGQVGDTEAFF
-	TRBV6-6	once	TRBJ1-2	TGTGCCAGCAGTTACTCAGGGAATGGCTACACCTTC	CASSYSGNGYTF
TRBD2	TRBV29-1	-	TRBJ2-7	TGCAGCGTTGAAGAGGTAGGAGCGGGGGCGGGCTACGAGCAGTACTTC	CSVEEVGAGAGYEQYF
-	TRBV19	-	TRBJ2-7	TGTGCCAGTAGTATAATTTGGGGGTCCTACGAGCAGTACTTC	CASSIIWGSYEQYF
-	TRBV15	-	TRBJ1-4	TGTGCCACCAGCAGAGATGGAGTATGGGGGCCTAATGAAAAACTGTTTTTT	CATSRDGVWGPNEKLFF
TRBD2	TRBV9	-	TRBJ2-7	TGTGCCAGCAGCGCGACTAGCGGGGGCTACGAGCAGTACTTC	CASSATSGGYEQYF
TRBD2	TRBV4-3	-	TRBJ2-3	TGCGCCAGCAGCCAAGGGACTAGCGGGGGGGCATATACGCAGTATTTT	CASSQGTSGGAYTQYF
-	TRBV9	once	TRBJ2-7	TGTGCCAGCAGCGTAGGGACAGCCTACGAGCAGTACTTC	CASSVGTAYEQYF
-	TRBV9	-	TRBJ2-5	TGTGCCAGCAGCGTAGGAAAGACCCAGTACTTC	CASSVGKTQYF
TRBD1	TRBV4-2	-	TRBJ1-2	TGTGCCAGCAGCGGGCGGGACAGTGCCATTCCGGAAGGCTACACCTTC	CASSGRDSAIPEGYTF
-	TRBV29-1	-	TRBJ2-3	TGCAGCGTTGAAGATTCCCGGGGGACAGATACGCAGTATTTT	CSVEDSRGTDTQYF
-	TRBV5-4	-	TRBJ1-1	TGTGCCAGCAGCCTAAATCGGGGCACTGAAGCTTTCTTT	CASSLNRGTEAFF
TRBD1	TRBV7-2	-	TRBJ2-7	TGTGCCAGCGAGGGGTTGACAGGGACGGATTCCTACGAGCAGTACTTC	CASEGLTGTDSYEQYF
-	TRBV5-4	-	TRBJ2-7	TGTGCCAGCAGCTTGGATGTGGGGGCGGGCCAACTCGAGCAGTACTTC	CASSLDVGAGQLEQYF
-	TRBV6-1	-	TRBJ1-2	TGTGCCAGCAGTGAGGGGGAAATAGCTAACTATGGCTACACCTTC	CASSEGEIANYGYTF
TRBD1	TRBV30	-	TRBJ1-2	TGTGCCTGGAGTGGGCGACAGGGCAGGTCCTATGGCTACACCTTC	CAWSGRQGRSYGYTF
-	TRBV29-1	-	TRBJ2-1	TGCAGCGTTGCTGGATCCTACAATGAGCAGTTCTTC	CSVAGSYNEQFF
-	TRBV28	-	TRBJ2-3	TGTGCCAGTCTATGGCGGGACTGGCTCACAGATACGCAGTATTTT	CASLWRDWLTDTQYF